The 5 T cell receptor beta chains reported below all come from one sample, sequenced in a study of early T cells in non-severe SARS-CoV-2 infection. TCRdb analysed the 5' RACE reads with MiXCR anew, one entry per CDR3 protein. The sample carries approximately 66,000 distinct CDR3 sequences, around 14% recorded once. The sequenced sample was whole blood. Receptors were obtained from an adult who was a healthcare worker with PCR-confirmed SARS-CoV-2 infection or an uninfected control (not recorded which).

The rearrangement links TRBV20-1 to TRBJ2-3; 11 nucleotides line up with TRBD2. Germline V lookup: CDR1 DFQATT, CDR2 SNEGSKA (reference sequence). J lost 2 bases, V lost 0 bases, and 7 bases had no gene match. This CDR3 region has 17 residues. The CDR3 coding sequence is TGCAGTGCTAGAGATCGTCTAGCGGGAGGAATCACAGATACGCAGTATTTT. Its protein is CSARDRLAGGITDTQYF.

V is TRBV11-1 and J is TRBJ2-5; 10 bases map to TRBD2. This CDR3 spans 15 amino acids. Trimming at V came to 6 bases and at J to 2 bases, leaving 6 bases not matched to a gene. Germline V gives CDR1 SGHAT, CDR2 FQDESV (reference sequence). As DNA, the CDR3 is TGTGCCAGCAGACAAATGACTAGCGGGCAAGAGACCCAGTACTTC. Translating gives CASRQMTSGQETQYF.

This clonotype was counted between two and nine times. The J gene is TRBJ2-1, the V gene TRBV7-6; TRBD2 matches at 8 bases. V lost 5 bases and J lost 6; bases outside the gene matches: 15. CDR1 and CDR2 (germline): SGHVS, FNYEAQ. This CDR3 contains 17 residues. The CDR3 DNA reads TGTGCCAGCAGCACCCCGATGACTAAGCGGGAGTTCAATGAGCAGTTCTTC. It codes for CASSTPMTKREFNEQFF.

This clonotype came up many times. The V call is TRBV4-3, the J call TRBJ2-7; tentative D call: TRBD2 (6 bases). This CDR3 region has 19 residues. The ends were cut back, 0 bases at V and 2 bases at J, with 23 bases in the middle. CDR1 LGHNA and CDR2 YSLEER come from the germline V gene. The DNA of the CDR3 is TGCGCCAGCAGCCAAGAGGTGTTTTCGGGGGATGGGTCCCCCTACGAGCAGTACTTC. Protein sequence: CASSQEVFSGDGSPYEQYF.

V usage is TRBV2 and J usage is TRBJ2-2, with 7 positions matching TRBD2. The length of the CDR3 is 15 residues. With V trimmed by 4 bases and J by 4 bases, 6 bases remained unmatched. Germline V CDR1 and CDR2: SNHLY, FYNNEI. The CDR3 sequence: CASSGASGVTGELFF. In nucleotides, the CDR3 is TGTGCCAGCAGTGGGGCTAGCGGAGTCACCGGGGAGCTGTTTTTT.